The entry that follows covers one T cell receptor (beta chain) sequence. Per the study methods: Amplification of reference gene primers was used by the study to estimate nucleated cell counts. Libraries were prepared by immunoSEQ multiplex PCR; TCRdb keeps only in-frame clonotypes and omits some of them. The D gene and trimming were derived from the DNA, and the V and J assignments and clone size from that table. In the table there are more than 150,000 clones, around 86% of which are singletons. This sample was included in a study of blood T cell repertoires in COVID-19. Study background: The United States, Italy and Spain were the sources of the acute and convalescent COVID-19 samples. T cells, B-cell-depleted T cells, or PBMCs supplied cDNA or gDNA.

This CDR3 has 17 residues. Germline V lookup: CDR1 LNHDA, CDR2 SQIVND (reference sequence). V lost 7 bases and J 9 bases, leaving 28 bases between the germline ends. V is TRBV19 and J is TRBJ1-3; no definite D call. What was sequenced was peripheral blood. The sequence was obtained from a middle-aged woman with acute or convalescent COVID-19. CDR3 coding DNA: TGTGCCAGTACCCCTTCCAAGCCGGGAGCGGGAACTAGCACCATATATTTT. This translates into CASTPSKPGAGTSTIYF.